This TCR beta chain was found in a study of blood T cell repertoires in COVID-19. Background on the study: The origin of the acute and convalescent COVID-19 samples was the United States, Italy and Spain.

This clone was seen a handful of times. The CDR3 contains 17 residues. The germline CDR1 and CDR2 sequences are SGHDN and FVKESK. The V segment lost 2 bases and the J segment 2 bases; nucleotides outside the gene matches: 6. Measured with immunoSEQ multiplex PCR; TCRdb has only the in-frame clones, and not every one. The repertoire holds tens of thousands of clones, with roughly nine tenths as singletons. The chain carries TRBV14 and TRBJ2-2; 9 bases are a match to TRBD2. The specimen sequenced was peripheral blood. The clonotype comes from a human donor with active COVID-19. The donor label of this sample is uncertain. CDR3 coding DNA: TGTGCCAGCAGCCAACCGATGGGACTAGCCAACACCGGGGAGCTGTTTTTT. Protein sequence: CASSQPMGLANTGELFF.